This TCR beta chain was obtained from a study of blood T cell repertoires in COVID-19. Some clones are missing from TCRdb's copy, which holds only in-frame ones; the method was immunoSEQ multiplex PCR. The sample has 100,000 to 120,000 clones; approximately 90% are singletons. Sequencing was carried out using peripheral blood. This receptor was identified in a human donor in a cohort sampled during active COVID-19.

The CDR3 DNA sequence: TGTGCCACCAGTGATTTGAACAGGTCCTATGGCTACACCTTC. Residues: CATSDLNRSYGYTF. This chain links TRBV24-1 with TRBJ1-2; D possibly corresponds to TRBD1 (5 bases). Germline V gives CDR1 KGHDR, CDR2 SFDVKD. The CDR3 runs to 14 residues. Trimming took off 0 bases at V and 4 bases at J, with 8 bases between the two ends.